Presented here are 10 T cell receptor beta chains from one specimen sequenced in a study of early T cells in non-severe SARS-CoV-2 infection. MiXCR, applied by TCRdb to the 5' RACE reads, yields one record per CDR3 protein. The sample records about 110,000 distinct CDR3 sequences, 12% being singletons. Specimen: whole blood. These receptors originate from an adult who was a healthcare worker with PCR-confirmed SARS-CoV-2 infection or an uninfected control (not recorded which).

The rearrangement links TRBV14 to TRBJ1-6; 7 bases agree with TRBD1. The CDR3 loop spans 15 amino acids. Germline CDR1 SGHDN, CDR2 FVKESK. The V gene end was trimmed by 5 bases and the J gene end by 9 bases; junction bases not matched to a gene: 10. The CDR3 bases are TGTGCCAGCAGCGGATGGCAGGGGGTCTCTTCACCCCTCCACTTT. Translated: CASSGWQGVSSPLHF.

This clonotype was counted at least ten times. The chain employs TRBV11-2 and TRBJ2-7; tentatively, D is TRBD2 (5 bases). Deletions cut 5 bases from V and 0 bases from J, with 17 bases between. CDR3 length equals 16 residues. Looked up from germline, CDR1 is SGHAT and CDR2 is FQNNGV. The CDR3 here is CASSPPGRVPSYEQYF. CDR3 nucleotides: TGTGCCAGCAGCCCACCGGGGAGAGTCCCCTCCTACGAGCAGTACTTC.

This sequence joins TRBV7-9 and TRBJ1-5, with a weak D call TRBD1 (6 bases). CDR3 length: 14 residues. The V and J ends lost 5 bases and 6 bases respectively, with 14 bases between them. Germline V lookup: CDR1 SEHNR, CDR2 FQNEAQ (reference sequence). CDR3 coding DNA: TGTGCCAGCAGCCCCGGTGGGGGCATTCAGCCCCAGCATTTT. Its translation: CASSPGGGIQPQHF. The variable domain in full, with the rest retrieved from reference TRBV7-9 and TRBJ1-5, is DTGVSQNPRHKITKRGQNVTFRCDPISEHNRLYWYRQTLGQGPEFLTYFQNEAQLEKSRLLSDRFSAERPKGSFSTLEIQRTEQGDSAMYLCASSPGGGIQPQHFGDGTRLSIL.

This clonotype came up a few times. The genes are TRBV4-1 and TRBJ2-7, with no clear D. The CDR3 has 13 amino acids. V dropped 4 bases and J dropped 0 bases, with 7 bases sitting between them. Germline V gene lookup returns CDR1 MGHRA and CDR2 YSYEKL. The CDR3 DNA sequence: TGCGCCAGCAGCCCACAGAACTCCTACGAGCAGTACTTC. Its translation is CASSPQNSYEQYF.

This clonotype was found a few times. CDR3 in DNA: TGTGCCAGCAGCTTCGCGGGACCAGGTGACTACGAGCAGTACTTC. Encoded protein: CASSFAGPGDYEQYF. The chain couples TRBV7-8 to TRBJ2-7; D is perhaps TRBD2 (6 bases). Germline CDR1 and CDR2: SGHVS and FQNEAQ. This CDR3 has 15 residues. Trimming pared 3 bases from V and 3 bases from J, leaving 15 bases between.

In its sample, this clonotype was seen a few times. The rearrangement uses TRBV6-1 and TRBJ2-3; 7 bases are shared with TRBD2. The germline V gene has CDR1 MNHNS and CDR2 SASEGT. The junction had 11 bases not matched to a gene; V was cut back by 8 bases and J by 6 bases. The CDR3 consists of 14 residues. As DNA, the CDR3 is TGTGCCAGCGGGGAGGGGCCGGTTGTCGATACGCAGTATTTT. Its protein product is CASGEGPVVDTQYF.

V is TRBV6-5 and J is TRBJ2-3, with D perhaps matching TRBD2 (7 bases). Germline V gives CDR1 MNHEY, CDR2 SVGAGI. The CDR3 extends over 16 amino acids. The germline V and J ends were trimmed by 8 bases and 4 bases, with 22 bases remaining between them. CDR3 sequence reads: CASALAFSGVADTQYF. The CDR3 coding sequence is TGTGCCAGCGCACTAGCGTTCTCAGGGGTCGCAGATACGCAGTATTTT.

This chain uses TRBV29-1 with TRBJ2-1; no clear D. CDR3 length: 11 residues. V was shortened by 6 bases and J by 12 bases, with 15 bases between the two germline ends. Germline loops: CDR1 SQVTM, CDR2 ANQGSEA. CDR3 residues: CSVYGPSGQFF. DNA for the CDR3: TGCAGCGTATACGGGCCCTCAGGGCAGTTCTTC.

The chain combines TRBV6-4 with TRBJ2-3; possible D gene TRBD2, 7 bases. In germline, CDR1 is MRHNA, CDR2 SNTAGT. With 7 bases removed from V and 5 bases from J, the gap between germline ends came to 22 bases. CDR3 length equals 16 residues. CDR3 in amino acids: CASILGRGRAGDTQYF. The CDR3 DNA reads as TGTGCCAGCATCCTGGGGAGGGGGAGAGCCGGAGATACGCAGTATTTT.

V gene TRBV12-3 or TRBV12-4 combines with J gene TRBJ1-2; possible D gene TRBD1, 5 bases. V was cut by 6 bases and J by 5 bases, with 13 bases left in between. This CDR3 has 13 amino acids. The CDR3 sequence is CASRHRQIYGYTF. CDR3 nucleotide sequence: TGTGCCAGCAGACATAGACAGATTTATGGCTACACCTTC.